The clone carrying this TCR beta chain was seen only once. What it recognizes is unknown. The data stem from a study of T cell responses to AZD1222 COVID-19 vaccine. Study-wide findings and caveats: After two AZD1222 doses, spike-specific TCR breadth and depth rose versus day 0. Repertoire sampling occurred only after the peak T cell response. The donors showed a predominance of white British ancestry and of females, with possible underestimation of clonal diversity. The span of vaccine-associated CD4 TCRs extended across spike, with dominance at 160-218 and 743-854.

The repertoire was sequenced with immunoSEQ multiplex PCR; TCRdb's copy has only in-frame clones and lacks some. This table has 120,000 to 150,000 clones, roughly 88% appearing once. The germline gives CDR1 LNHDA, CDR2 SQIVND (reference sequence). V dropped 3 bases and J dropped 6 bases, with 17 bases sitting between them. This CDR3 has 15 residues. This clonotype was sampled from an adult in good health. Sequenced material: peripheral blood, taken on day 0 of MenACWY control vaccination. V gene TRBV19 combines with J gene TRBJ1-1; no firm D call. The CDR3 DNA sequence: TGTGCCAGTAGTATCCAGGTGGGGAAAGGGCCTGAAGCTTTCTTT. Translation: CASSIQVGKGPEAFF.